One sample yielded the 19 T cell receptor beta chains listed below, sequenced in a study of spatial heterogeneity in lung cancer (dated by TCRdb to the late 2010s). Findings and caveats that apply to the study as a whole: The tumor nonsynonymous mutation count correlated with the number of expanded alpha and beta TCRs within the tumor.

Reading the label with the study, this specimen's time point is: sample taken at primary tumor resection. Receptors were amplified or captured by 5' RACE. The sequencing machine was a NextSeq 500. TCRdb trimmed the raw reads at Q25, called clones with MiXCR and kept productive beta chains. Identical CDR3 protein sequences are pooled into one entry, listed with their most common genes and DNA. The sample contains 4,500 to 6,500 distinct CDR3 sequences, about 7% of them found a single time. The ten most abundant clones make up about a third of the sample. These receptors are not linked to any known antigen. The starting material was lung tumor tissue, obtained at surgery. Receptors were obtained from a female donor with early-stage non-small cell lung cancer.

This clonotype ranks as medium-sized. This beta chain turned up in a library designed for alpha chains; as an off-target read, its abundance says little. The V call is TRBV6-5, the J call TRBJ1-4, with a tentative D call TRBD1 (6 bases). Germline assignment: CDR1 MNHEY and CDR2 SVGAGI. CDR3 size: 14 residues. V was clipped by 8 bases and J by 7 bases, with 17 bases between them. In nucleotides, the CDR3 is TGTGCCAGCCATACCCGGGGGGCGAGTGAAAAACTGTTTTTT. It yields the protein CASHTRGASEKLFF.

This clonotype was counted many times. This beta chain is an unintended read in a library built for alpha chains; its size means little. The chain links TRBV11-2 to TRBJ1-4, with D perhaps TRBD1 (6 bases). Trimming removed 7 bases from V and 8 bases from J, with 17 bases in between. The germline CDR1 and CDR2 sequences are SGHAT and FQNNGV. The CDR3 has 14 residues. CDR3 sequence (DNA): TGTGCCAGCACTAAGGTACAGGGAGGGGAAAAACTGTTTTTT. Residues: CASTKVQGGEKLFF.

In this sample, this clonotype turned up many times. This beta chain appears as a stray read in a library generated for alpha chains; its size is not informative. This chain links TRBV7-9 with TRBJ2-7, with TRBD2 matching 14 bases. V lost 4 bases and J lost 0; bases outside the gene matches: 11. CDR1 and CDR2 from the germline V gene are SEHNR and FQNEAQ (reference sequence). The CDR3 contains 19 residues. The CDR3, as DNA: TGTGCCAGCAGCTCGAGACCCGGGACTAGCGGGGGCAACTCCTACGAGCAGTACTTC. Protein: CASSSRPGTSGGNSYEQYF. The full variable domain, with the rest looked up from reference TRBV7-9 and TRBJ2-7, is DTGVSQNPRHKITKRGQNVTFRCDPISEHNRLYWYRQTLGQGPEFLTYFQNEAQLEKSRLLSDRFSAERPKGSFSTLEIQRTEQGDSAMYLCASSSRPGTSGGNSYEQYFGPGTRLTVT.

In regard to this clonotype: With the library built for alpha chains, this beta chain is off target and its frequency is not meaningful. The chain is built from TRBV4-1 and TRBJ2-2; TRBD2 is a possible D gene (6 bases). Trimming shortened V by 0 bases and J by 3 bases, and 11 bases separated the two germline ends. This CDR3 has 16 amino acids. CDR1 and CDR2 from the germline V gene are MGHRA and YSYEKL. The CDR3 loop reads CASSQDGGVDTGELFF. The CDR3 region has the DNA TGCGCCAGCAGCCAAGATGGCGGGGTTGACACCGGGGAGCTGTTTTTT.

This clonotype was picked up many times. The size of this beta chain means little, since it is a stray read in a library made for alpha chains. The chain joins TRBV5-1 to TRBJ2-7; tentative D call: TRBD1 (5 bases). There are 18 residues in the CDR3. The V end was cut by 0 bases, the J end by 2 bases, with 21 bases between. Germline CDR1 reads SGHRS; CDR2 reads YFSETQ. The CDR3 DNA follows: TGCGCCAGCAGCTTGGCTGCACGCGCTCAGGGAATCCCCTACGAGCAGTACTTC. It codes for CASSLAARAQGIPYEQYF.

By sample fraction, this clonotype is medium-sized. A library prepared for alpha chains yielded this beta chain as an off-target read; its size is of little meaning. The chain has TRBV6-5 and TRBJ2-1; weak D call: TRBD1 (6 bases). The length of the CDR3 is 13 residues. V gave up 5 bases and J gave up 5 bases, with 10 bases separating them. The germline CDR1 and CDR2 sequences are MNHEY and SVGAGI. The chain's CDR3 is CASSERTDNEQFF. The CDR3 DNA follows: TGTGCCAGCAGTGAACGGACAGACAATGAGCAGTTCTTC.

Many counts were recorded for this clonotype. Little can be read into the size of this beta chain, an off-target read in a library designed for alpha chains. The chain couples TRBV29-1 to TRBJ2-2; TRBD1 aligns across 9 bases. J lost 8 bases, V lost 6 bases, and 7 bases had no gene match. This CDR3 has 13 amino acids. CDR1 is SQVTM, CDR2 ANQGSEA, per germline. In DNA, the CDR3 is TGCAGCGTGGGACAGGGAAGGACAGGGGAGCTGTTTTTT. It codes for CSVGQGRTGELFF.

By its share, this clonotype is medium-sized. A library prepared for alpha chains yielded this beta chain as an off-target read; its size is of little meaning. The gene calls are TRBV18 and TRBJ1-1; TRBD1 agrees at 8 bases. V shed 3 bases, J shed 5 bases, and the junction held 14 bases outside the gene matches. The CDR3 is 17 residues long. In germline, CDR1 is KGHSH, CDR2 LQKENI. For the CDR3, the DNA is TGTGCCAGCTCACCCCCCGGACAGGGTAGGAAGTGGACTGAAGCTTTCTTT. This sequence encodes CASSPPGQGRKWTEAFF. Supplemented by reference TRBV18 and TRBJ1-1, the full variable domain reads NAGVMQNPRHLVRRRGQEARLRCSPMKGHSHVYWYRQLPEEGLKFMVYLQKENIIDESGMPKERFSAEFPKEGPSILRIQQVVRGDSAAYFCASSPPGQGRKWTEAFFGQGTRLTVV.

This clonotype is large by share. As an off-target read in a library built for alpha chains, this beta chain has a frequency of little significance. The chain recombines TRBV7-3 with TRBJ1-5; D is perhaps TRBD1 (6 bases). The CDR3 is made up of 14 amino acids. Germline values: CDR1 SGHTA, CDR2 FQGTGA. V was clipped by 7 bases and J by 0 bases, with 10 bases between them. The CDR3, as DNA: TGTGCCAGCATGGGGGCAGGTAGCAATCAGCCCCAGCATTTT. Translating gives CASMGAGSNQPQHF.

Sample share makes this clonotype medium-sized. This beta chain is a stray sequence in a library constructed for alpha chains; its clone size is not meaningful. V and J are TRBV5-4 and TRBJ2-5, with TRBD2 as a possible D gene (6 bases). The CDR3 has 15 amino acids. Trimming removed 4 bases from V and 3 bases from J, with 16 bases in between. Germline lookup yields CDR1 SGHNT and CDR2 YYREEE (reference sequence). DNA of the CDR3: TGTGCCAGCAGCCGAATGGGTCCTAGCGAAGAGACCCAGTACTTC. This codes for CASSRMGPSEETQYF. Using reference TRBV5-4 and TRBJ2-5 for the parts outside the CDR3, the full variable domain is ETGVTQSPTHLIKTRGQQVTLRCSSQSGHNTVSWYQQALGQGPQFIFQYYREEENGRGNFPPRFSGLQFPNYSSELNVNALELDDSALYLCASSRMGPSEETQYFGPGTRLLVL.

In this sample, this clonotype turned up many times. This beta chain is off target for a library built for alpha chains, so its abundance means little. The chain joins TRBV12-3 or TRBV12-4 to TRBJ2-1; TRBD2 matches 8 bases. This CDR3 is 12 amino acids long. The J segment lost 9 bases and the V segment lost 6 bases, leaving 4 bases of the junction unmatched. In DNA form, the CDR3 reads TGTGCCAGCAGCCGACTAGCGCTTGAGCAGTTCTTC. Translated, it gives CASSRLALEQFF.

On this clonotype itself: The library was designed around alpha chains, so this beta chain is a stray read whose abundance carries little weight. The chain joins TRBV27 to TRBJ1-1; TRBD1 matches at 11 bases. The CDR3 contains 17 residues. Germline-derived CDR1 and CDR2 are MNHEY and SMNVEV (reference sequence). The V segment lost 5 bases and the J segment 1 base; nucleotides outside the gene matches: 9. The CDR3 loop is CASSAGQGADGNTEAFF. For the CDR3, the DNA is TGTGCCAGCAGTGCCGGACAGGGGGCGGACGGGAACACTGAAGCTTTCTTT.

This clonotype is labeled as medium-sized. Because this beta chain is a stray read in a library intended to capture alpha chains, its abundance should not be given much weight. This CDR3 reads CASSFMGGTLSGGELFF. The CDR3 bases are TGTGCCAGCAGTTTCATGGGGGGGACATTGTCTGGCGGGGAGCTGTTTTTT. This rearrangement joins TRBV2 to TRBJ2-2, with a possible D match to TRBD2 (7 bases). This CDR3 is 17 amino acids long. Germline-derived CDR1 and CDR2 are SNHLY and FYNNEI. V lost 5 bases, J lost 7 bases, and 23 bases lay in between.

This clonotype was found many times. Because the library targeted alpha chains, this beta chain is an off-target read whose size means little. V gene TRBV12-3 or TRBV12-4 combines with J gene TRBJ1-1; no reliable D call. The CDR3 spans 12 residues. Trimming left V 3 bases short and J 7 bases short, with 9 bases between. CDR3 DNA sequence: TGTGCCAGCAGTTTTGTGGGAGGTGAAGCTTTCTTT. This encodes CASSFVGGEAFF.

A remark on this clonotype: Since the library was made to target alpha chains, this beta chain is a stray read and its abundance is not meaningful. This chain connects TRBV11-2 to TRBJ2-3; D perhaps matches TRBD1 (5 bases). V was pared by 5 bases and J by 5 bases, with 14 bases between. The CDR3 runs to 14 residues. Germline assignment: CDR1 SGHAT and CDR2 FQNNGV. The CDR3 region is CASSLRRGGDTQYF. For the CDR3, the DNA is TGTGCCAGCAGCCTTCGAAGGGGCGGAGATACGCAGTATTTT.

This clonotype has ten or more counts. With the library built for alpha chains, this beta chain is off target and its frequency is not meaningful. This chain links TRBV7-9 with TRBJ1-1, with D possibly matching TRBD1 (6 bases). V lost 5 bases and J 0 bases, leaving 13 bases between the germline ends. Germline values: CDR1 SEHNR, CDR2 FQNEAQ (reference sequence). This CDR3 contains 15 residues. CDR3 in amino acids: CASSGRDKLNTEAFF. In nucleotides, the CDR3 is TGTGCCAGCAGCGGCCGGGACAAATTGAACACTGAAGCTTTCTTT. Together with reference TRBV7-9 and TRBJ1-1, the CDR3 gives the full variable domain: DTGVSQNPRHKITKRGQNVTFRCDPISEHNRLYWYRQTLGQGPEFLTYFQNEAQLEKSRLLSDRFSAERPKGSFSTLEIQRTEQGDSAMYLCASSGRDKLNTEAFFGQGTRLTVV.

This clonotype was seen many times. Because the library targeted alpha chains, this beta chain is an off-target read whose size means little. The chain has TRBV12-3 or TRBV12-4 and TRBJ1-5; 8 positions match TRBD1. CDR3 length: 14 amino acids. V shed 6 bases and J 3 bases; nucleotides not matched to a gene: 4. For the CDR3, the DNA is TGTGCCAGCAGGCGGACAGGGTACAATCAGCCCCAGCATTTT. It is translated as CASRRTGYNQPQHF.

This clonotype has at least ten counts. This beta chain lies outside the target of a library built for alpha chains; its clone size means little. The gene calls are TRBV28 and TRBJ2-5, with a possible D match to TRBD2 (6 bases). Trimming removed 6 bases from V and 2 bases from J, with 10 bases in between. Germline V lookup: CDR1 MDHEN, CDR2 SYDVKM. CDR3 length equals 13 residues. DNA for the CDR3: TGTGCCAGCAGCCTTAGCGGACAAGAGACCCAGTACTTC. It translates to CASSLSGQETQYF.

The table lists this clonotype with many counts. This beta chain appears as a stray read in a library generated for alpha chains; its size is not informative. The chain has TRBV6-5 and TRBJ2-7, with D uncertain. This CDR3 comprises 14 residues. Germline loops: CDR1 MNHEY, CDR2 SVGAGI. The V end lost 2 bases, the J end lost 3 bases, and 11 bases lay between the germline ends. CDR3: CASSYRKGYYEQYV. The CDR3 DNA sequence: TGTGCCAGCAGTTACCGTAAAGGGTACTACGAGCAGTACGTC.